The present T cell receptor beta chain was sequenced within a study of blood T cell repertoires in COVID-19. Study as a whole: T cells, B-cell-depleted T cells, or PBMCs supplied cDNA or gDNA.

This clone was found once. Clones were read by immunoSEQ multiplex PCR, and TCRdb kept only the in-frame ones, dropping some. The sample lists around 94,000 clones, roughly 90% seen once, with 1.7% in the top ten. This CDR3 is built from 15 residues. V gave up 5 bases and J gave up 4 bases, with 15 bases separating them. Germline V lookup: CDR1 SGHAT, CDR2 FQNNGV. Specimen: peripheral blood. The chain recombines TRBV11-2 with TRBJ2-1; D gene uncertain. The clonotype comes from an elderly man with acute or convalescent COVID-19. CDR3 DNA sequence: TGTGCCAGCAGCCTAAACCCTACAGAATACAATGAGCAGTTCTTC. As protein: CASSLNPTEYNEQFF.